This TCR beta chain was recorded in a study of blood T cell repertoires in COVID-19. Authors' analysis steps: Researchers report that nucleated cell counts were estimated from reference gene primer amplification. The table came from immunoSEQ multiplex PCR; TCRdb's copy has only in-frame clones and leaves some out. V and J calls and clone size are those listed in that table; D and trimming were worked out from the DNA. The sample includes 300,000 to 400,000 clones, 70% to 90% of them seen just once. Residents of approximately 25 US areas, aged roughly 18 to 89 years, made up the participants. The sequencing sample was made of PBMCs or T cells enriched from blood (not recorded which). The clonotype originates from a woman under 30 who had recovered from COVID-19.

The CDR3 DNA is TGTGCCAGCAGCTTAACCGGGGAGGGAGCCACTGAAGCTTTCTTT. Translating gives CASSLTGEGATEAFF. The rearrangement joins TRBV7-3 to TRBJ1-1; D uncertain. V lost 0 bases, J lost 4 bases, and 12 bases lay in between. The germline V gene encodes CDR1 SGHTA and CDR2 FQGTGA. This CDR3 is 15 amino acids long.